Below are 25 T cell receptor beta chains sequenced from a single sample in a study of T-cell memory formation after mild COVID-19 (dated by TCRdb to about 2021). The library was made by 5' RACE. Sequencing was carried out with an Illumina NovaSeq 6000. TCRdb reworked the public reads: Q25 trimming with fastp, MiXCR clone assembly, productive beta chains retained. Rows are unified per CDR3 protein, each entry keeping the most common DNA and genes. This sample comprises about 160,000 distinct CDR3 sequences, roughly a third of them detected only once. The top ten clonotypes cover about 11% of the sample. Sequencing was performed on PBMCs or a T cell subset sorted from them (not recorded which). The receptors shown here come from an adult woman who had mild COVID-19 (a few samples of this study predate the infection). The sample titles of this study are shuffled in the database, so cell type and time point are left out; the donor was told from shared clones.

The genes are TRBV7-3 and TRBJ1-3; 7 bases are shared with TRBD1. From germline, CDR1 is SGHTA and CDR2 FQGTGA. V shed 5 bases and J 2 bases; nucleotides not matched to a gene: 3. This CDR3 contains 14 residues. The CDR3 DNA follows: TGTGCCAGCAGCGCTACAGGGGCTGGAAACACCATATATTTT. It encodes CASSATGAGNTIYF.

This clonotype was picked up one time. The rearrangement links TRBV7-9 to TRBJ2-5; 8 bases map to TRBD1. J was trimmed by 4 bases and V by 5 bases; bases with no gene match: 12. The CDR3 sequence is 16 residues long. CDR1 and CDR2 from the germline V gene are SEHNR and FQNEAQ (reference sequence). The CDR3 spells CASSPRTGRRGETQYF. The CDR3 nucleotides read TGTGCCAGCAGCCCGCGGACAGGGAGAAGAGGAGAGACCCAGTACTTC.

This rearrangement joins TRBV5-6 to TRBJ2-2; 9 bases align to TRBD2. The germline CDR1 and CDR2 sequences are SGHDT and YYEEEE. The CDR3 spans 15 residues. V was clipped by 4 bases and J by 7 bases; unmatched bases: 8. CDR3 protein: CASSQGLAKDGELFF. CDR3 DNA sequence: TGTGCCAGCAGCCAGGGACTAGCCAAAGACGGGGAGCTGTTTTTT.

The chain couples TRBV6-6 to TRBJ1-1, with D possibly being TRBD1 (5 bases). Germline CDR1 and CDR2: MNHNY and SVGAGI (reference sequence). CDR3 length equals 13 residues. V was trimmed by 5 bases and J by 2 bases, leaving 9 bases between them. The CDR3, as DNA: TGTGCCAGCAGTCACGGGGGAAACACTGAAGCTTTCTTT. This sequence encodes CASSHGGNTEAFF.

The chain uses TRBV5-1 and TRBJ2-7; 7 nucleotides match TRBD1. Germline CDR1 SGHRS, CDR2 YFSETQ. J lost 2 bases, V lost 4 bases, and 6 bases had no gene match. The CDR3 has 14 residues. CDR3 protein: CASSRTGTAYEQYF. The CDR3 DNA reads TGCGCCAGCAGCAGGACCGGGACAGCCTACGAGCAGTACTTC.

The chain recombines TRBV15 with TRBJ2-1, with TRBD2 matching 11 bases. CDR1 is LNHNV, CDR2 YYDKDF, per germline (reference sequence). The CDR3 loop spans 15 amino acids. Losses at the gene ends were 5 bases for V and 4 bases for J; bases not matched to a gene: 4. CDR3 nucleotide sequence: TGTGCCACCAGCGAAAGACTAGCGGGGTACAATGAGCAGTTCTTC. This gives the protein CATSERLAGYNEQFF.

The genes are TRBV12-3 or TRBV12-4 and TRBJ2-7, with 7 bases identical to TRBD1. The CDR3 has 13 amino acids. V shed 6 bases, J shed 1 base, and the junction held 3 bases outside the gene matches. This CDR3 is CASSRDRSYEQYF. The CDR3 DNA reads as TGTGCCAGCAGCCGGGACAGATCCTACGAGCAGTACTTC.

The rearrangement uses TRBV29-1 and TRBJ2-3; TRBD2 matches at 8 bases. Per germline, CDR1 SQVTM and CDR2 ANQGSEA. This CDR3 region has 14 residues. With V trimmed by 7 bases and J by 5 bases, 11 bases remained unmatched. CDR3 DNA: TGCAGCGCAGAAACGGGGGGGCTCGGAGATACGCAGTATTTT. Its translation is CSAETGGLGDTQYF.

This clonotype was counted only a few times. The J gene is TRBJ2-2, the V gene TRBV4-1, with no clear D. V lost 4 bases and J 6 bases, leaving 6 bases between the germline ends. Germline V gene lookup returns CDR1 MGHRA and CDR2 YSYEKL. This CDR3 is 12 amino acids long. CDR3 region: CASSPRAGELFF. In DNA form, the CDR3 reads TGCGCCAGCAGCCCCCGGGCCGGGGAGCTGTTTTTT.

This clonotype was observed a few times. J is TRBJ2-1 and V is TRBV13; D not certain. Trimming stripped 1 base from V and 5 bases from J, with 15 bases between. Per the germline V gene, CDR1 is PRHDT and CDR2 is FYEKMQ (reference sequence). The length of the CDR3 is 16 residues. For the CDR3, the DNA is TGTGCCAGCAGCTTAGTCCCGACCCGCGAAGACAATGAGCAGTTCTTC. The encoded protein is CASSLVPTREDNEQFF.

This rearrangement joins TRBV6-5 to TRBJ1-1, with D perhaps TRBD1 (5 bases). CDR3 length equals 15 residues. Trimming removed 5 bases from V and 1 base from J, with 14 bases in between. Germline values: CDR1 MNHEY, CDR2 SVGAGI. Here the CDR3 DNA reads TGTGCCAGCAGTGAGTTTAGGGGATCGAACACTGAAGCTTTCTTT. Amino acids: CASSEFRGSNTEAFF.

This clonotype was seen a handful of times. The gene calls are TRBV9 and TRBJ2-7; 7 nucleotides match TRBD1. This CDR3 has 12 residues. J lost 5 bases, V lost 3 bases, and 2 bases had no gene match. Germline lookup yields CDR1 SGDLS and CDR2 YYNGEE. The CDR3 nucleotides read TGTGCCAGCAGCGGACAGGGCCACGAGCAGTACTTC. As protein: CASSGQGHEQYF.

This clonotype was detected only a few times. V and J are TRBV5-6 and TRBJ2-3; TRBD2 agrees at 8 bases. This CDR3 comprises 18 residues. V lost 4 bases, J lost 5 bases, and 18 bases stayed unmatched. Germline V gene sequence: CDR1 SGHDT, CDR2 YYEEEE. CDR3 residues: CASSLTVWDGRAGDTQYF. CDR3 bases: TGTGCCAGCAGCCTCACGGTTTGGGACGGGAGGGCCGGAGATACGCAGTATTTT.

There are a few counts of this clonotype. J is TRBJ2-3 and V is TRBV20-1; no clear D. The CDR3 contains 13 residues. V was shortened by 5 bases and J by 0 bases, with 9 bases between the two germline ends. Looked up from germline, CDR1 is DFQATT and CDR2 is SNEGSKA (reference sequence). The CDR3 DNA follows: TGCAGTGCTCGAATCGGTAGCACAGATACGCAGTATTTT. It translates to CSARIGSTDTQYF.

CDR3 sequence: CASRDIQGIEQYF. DNA of the CDR3: TGCGCCAGCAGAGATATACAGGGAATCGAGCAGTACTTC. V and J are TRBV5-1 and TRBJ2-7, with TRBD1 as a possible D gene (6 bases). The V and J ends lost 5 bases and 6 bases respectively, with 15 bases between them. This CDR3 spans 13 amino acids. CDR1 and CDR2 (germline): SGHRS, YFSETQ.

This clonotype has a single count. The chain links TRBV6-5 to TRBJ1-5; 7 bases map to TRBD1. Trimming took 6 bases from V and 5 from J; bases not matched to a gene: 7. The CDR3 consists of 14 residues. CDR1 MNHEY and CDR2 SVGAGI come from the germline V gene. The CDR3 loop reads CASRQLDRDQPQHF. CDR3 coding DNA: TGTGCCAGCAGACAACTTGACAGGGATCAGCCCCAGCATTTT.

The chain recombines TRBV12-3 or TRBV12-4 with TRBJ1-1; D is perhaps TRBD1 (6 bases). This CDR3 has 15 residues. The ends were cut back, 1 base at V and 3 bases at J, with 12 bases in the middle. CDR3 in amino acids: CASSLGGGRYTEAFF. The CDR3 coding sequence is TGTGCCAGCAGTTTAGGAGGGGGGCGGTACACTGAAGCTTTCTTT.

This clonotype was found a few times. The chain has TRBV20-1 and TRBJ1-5, with TRBD1 as a possible D gene (5 bases). Trimming took off 4 bases at V and 6 bases at J, with 16 bases between the two ends. The germline V gene encodes CDR1 DFQATT and CDR2 SNEGSKA (reference sequence). This CDR3 is 14 amino acids long. DNA for the CDR3: TGCAGTGCTATAGACAGCCCAGAGGGTCAGCCCCAGCATTTT. It specifies CSAIDSPEGQPQHF.

The chain is built from TRBV23-1 and TRBJ2-7; 9 bases are shared with TRBD1. TRBV23-1 is annotated as an ORF whose role is uncertain. V lost 8 bases and J lost 7; bases outside the gene matches: 15. The CDR3 contains 15 residues. Written as DNA, the CDR3 is TGCGCCAGCGGAGACCGGGACAGGGAGGCTTGGGAGCAGTACTTC. Translated: CASGDRDREAWEQYF.

This clonotype was seen a handful of times. The gene calls are TRBV20-1 and TRBJ2-7; 7 bases fit TRBD2. Germline CDR1 is DFQATT and CDR2 is SNEGSKA (reference sequence). Losses at the gene ends were 7 bases for V and 9 bases for J; bases not matched to a gene: 9. CDR3 length equals 11 residues. CDR3 nucleotides: TGCAGTGTATCAGGTGGGGAGGGGCAGTACTTC. The encoded protein is CSVSGGEGQYF.

The chain carries TRBV7-2 and TRBJ2-2, with 8 bases aligning to TRBD2. CDR3 size: 15 residues. The trim removed 0 bases at V and 5 bases at J, leaving 2 bases unmatched. Germline CDR1 is SGHTA and CDR2 is FQGNSA. The CDR3 nucleotides are TGTGCCAGCAGCTTAGCACTAGCGGAAACCGGGGAGCTGTTTTTT. The encoded protein is CASSLALAETGELFF.

This clonotype was found a few times. This chain joins TRBV20-1 and TRBJ1-1; D is undetermined. Trimming cost V 6 bases and J 0 bases, with 5 bases left between them. The germline CDR1 and CDR2 sequences are DFQATT and SNEGSKA (reference sequence). This CDR3 comprises 11 residues. The CDR3 here is CSAWLNTEAFF. The CDR3 coding sequence is TGCAGTGCATGGTTGAACACTGAAGCTTTCTTT.

This clonotype was detected many times. The chain uses TRBV12-3 or TRBV12-4 and TRBJ1-2; a weak D match, TRBD1 (6 bases). V was trimmed by 3 bases and J by 6 bases, leaving 11 bases between them. This CDR3 is built from 13 residues. The DNA for the CDR3 is TGTGCCAGCAGTTTTTGGGCAGGGGATGGCTACACCTTC. Its protein product is CASSFWAGDGYTF.

The chain employs TRBV5-1 and TRBJ2-3; D could derive from TRBD1 or TRBD2 (5 bases each). CDR3 length: 15 residues. Germline CDR1 and CDR2: SGHRS and YFSETQ. Between the trimmed V and J ends, which lost 0 bases and 6 bases, there was a span of 14 bases. CDR3 loop: CASSLVGSEGDTQYF. The CDR3 DNA reads as TGCGCCAGCAGCTTGGTTGGTAGCGAGGGGGATACGCAGTATTTT.

CDR3 DNA: TGTGCCAGCAGTGTTGGACAGGGGAGGGCCAATGAGCAGTTCTTC. Its protein is CASSVGQGRANEQFF. V gene TRBV6-1 combines with J gene TRBJ2-1; TRBD1 aligns across 9 bases. The CDR3 has 15 residues. Trimming took 4 bases from V and 6 from J; bases not matched to a gene: 7. Germline lookup yields CDR1 MNHNS and CDR2 SASEGT.